A selection of T cell receptor beta chains follows, all from one sample in a study of T cell responses to AZD1222 COVID-19 vaccine. Clones were sequenced by immunoSEQ multiplex PCR, and TCRdb holds only the in-frame ones, with some missing. The sample comprises roughly 120,000 clones, around nine tenths of which are singletons, and approximately 2.5% rests with the top ten. Sample: peripheral blood, taken on day 0 of AZD1222 vaccination. Receptors originate from an adult in good health. The CDR3 runs from the conserved cysteine through the conserved F or W. Fields, in order: D gene, J gene, clone size, V gene, CDR3 DNA, CDR3 protein. A D gene is named only where the DNA matches it firmly. Clone size is given for some rows only: seen once, a few or many times, or a class if the clone is expanded.

D: .
J: TRBJ2-1
size: .
V: TRBV9
DNA: TGTGCCAGCAGCGTAGGTTACCAGCGGGCCTACAATGAGCAGTTCTTC
CDR3: CASSVGYQRAYNEQFF

D: .
J: TRBJ1-1
size: .
V: TRBV19
DNA: TGTGCCAGTAGTACCACCTTGGGGGGCAACACTGAAGCTTTCTTT
CDR3: CASSTTLGGNTEAFF

D: .
J: TRBJ2-5
size: .
V: TRBV11-2
DNA: TGTGCCAGCAGCCCGAGCAGTGGGTGGGGGAGTCCTCAAGAGACCCAGTACTTC
CDR3: CASSPSSGWGSPQETQYF

D: .
J: TRBJ1-5
size: .
V: TRBV7-2
DNA: TGTGCCAGCAGCCGTCGACAGTCAAACAATCAGCCCCAGCATTTT
CDR3: CASSRRQSNNQPQHF

D: TRBD1
J: TRBJ1-1
size: .
V: TRBV5-4
DNA: TGTGCCAGCAGCCCTGGGACAGTTTCTGAAGCTTTCTTT
CDR3: CASSPGTVSEAFF

D: TRBD2
J: TRBJ2-7
size: .
V: TRBV18
DNA: TGTGCCAGCTCACGGTCTGGCGGGAGGAACTACGAGCAGTACTTC
CDR3: CASSRSGGRNYEQYF

D: TRBD1
J: TRBJ1-4
size: .
V: TRBV11-2
DNA: TGTGCCAGCAGCCAGGGACAGGGGGCTGAAAAACTGTTTTTT
CDR3: CASSQGQGAEKLFF

D: .
J: TRBJ2-2
size: .
V: TRBV4-3
DNA: TGCGCCAGCAGCCAAGGCCCCAGGGATACCGGGGAGCTGTTTTTT
CDR3: CASSQGPRDTGELFF

D: TRBD1
J: TRBJ1-3
size: few
V: TRBV7-2
DNA: TGTGCCAGCAGCTTGACAGGGGGCTCTGGAAACACCATATATTTT
CDR3: CASSLTGGSGNTIYF

D: TRBD1
J: TRBJ1-5
size: .
V: TRBV19
DNA: TGTGCCAGTATGCGACAGGGGAGTCAGCCCCAGCATTTT
CDR3: CASMRQGSQPQHF

D: .
J: TRBJ1-3
size: .
V: TRBV7-9
DNA: TGTGCCAGCAGCTTAGAAGGCACCATATATTTT
CDR3: CASSLEGTIYF

D: .
J: TRBJ1-6
size: .
V: TRBV3-1/TRBV3-2
DNA: TGTGCCAGCAGCCAAGAGAGCCATAACGATAATTCACCCCTCCACTTT
CDR3: CASSQESHNDNSPLHF

D: .
J: TRBJ1-1
size: .
V: TRBV29-1
DNA: TGCAGCGTTGAGGAGGCAGTCATGGGCTTTTTT
CDR3: CSVEEAVMGFF

D: .
J: TRBJ2-2
size: .
V: TRBV2
DNA: TGTGCCAGCAGTAGACTAGTCGGCGCCGGGGAGCTGTTTTTT
CDR3: CASSRLVGAGELFF

D: .
J: TRBJ1-6
size: .
V: TRBV5-1
DNA: TGCGCCAGCAGCTTGGGCCAGGTCGATTCACCCCTCCACTTT
CDR3: CASSLGQVDSPLHF

D: .
J: TRBJ2-5
size: .
V: TRBV24-1
DNA: TGTGCCACCAGTGATACAGGGTCCGAGACCCAGTACTTC
CDR3: CATSDTGSETQYF

D: .
J: TRBJ1-5
size: .
V: TRBV2
DNA: TGTGCCAGCAGTGCTGGGCCTATCCATAGCAATCAGCCCCAGCATTTT
CDR3: CASSAGPIHSNQPQHF

D: .
J: TRBJ2-1
size: .
V: TRBV7-8
DNA: TGTGCCAGCAGCTTAGACGGTGGTGCGGCGGGGAGCTCCTACAATGAGCAGTTCTTC
CDR3: CASSLDGGAAGSSYNEQFF

D: .
J: TRBJ2-1
size: .
V: TRBV7-8
DNA: TGTGCCAGCAGCCCGCCGGGTCTAGATTATGAGCAGTTCTTC
CDR3: CASSPPGLDYEQFF

D: .
J: TRBJ2-5
size: .
V: TRBV11-3
DNA: TGTGCCAGCAGCTCTCAGGGAGGTGAGACCCAGTACTTC
CDR3: CASSSQGGETQYF

D: .
J: TRBJ1-2
size: .
V: TRBV5-1
DNA: TGCGCCAGCAGCCATCTCTCCTCCGGCTACACCTTC
CDR3: CASSHLSSGYTF